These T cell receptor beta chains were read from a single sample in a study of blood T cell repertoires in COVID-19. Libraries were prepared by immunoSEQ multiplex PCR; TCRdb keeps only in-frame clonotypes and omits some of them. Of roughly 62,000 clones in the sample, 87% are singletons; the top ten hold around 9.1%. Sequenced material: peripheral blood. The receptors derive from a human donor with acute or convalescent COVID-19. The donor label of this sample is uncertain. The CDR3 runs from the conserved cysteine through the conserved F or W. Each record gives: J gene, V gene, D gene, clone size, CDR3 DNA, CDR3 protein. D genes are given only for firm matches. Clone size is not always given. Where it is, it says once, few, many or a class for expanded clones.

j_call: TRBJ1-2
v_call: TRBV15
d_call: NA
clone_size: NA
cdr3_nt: TGTGCCACCAGCAGAGAAGGCGGGTATGGCTACACCTTC
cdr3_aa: CATSREGGYGYTF

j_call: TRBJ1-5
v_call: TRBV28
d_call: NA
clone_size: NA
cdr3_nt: TGTGCCAGCAGGCTAGAGAATCAGCCCCAGCATTTT
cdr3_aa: CASRLENQPQHF

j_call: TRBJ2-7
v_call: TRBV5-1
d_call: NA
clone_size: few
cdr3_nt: TGCGCCAGCAGCAATAGCGATAACCCTGGCGAGCAGTACTTC
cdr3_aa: CASSNSDNPGEQYF

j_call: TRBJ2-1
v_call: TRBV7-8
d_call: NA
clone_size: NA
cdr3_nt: TGTGCCAGCAGCAGCCGACAGGTGCAAAATGAGCAGTTCTTC
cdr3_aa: CASSSRQVQNEQFF

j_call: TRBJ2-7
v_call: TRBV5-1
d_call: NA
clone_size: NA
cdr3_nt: TGCGCCAGCAGCTTGAGACAGGTTCCTGGCTACGAGCAGTACTTC
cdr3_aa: CASSLRQVPGYEQYF

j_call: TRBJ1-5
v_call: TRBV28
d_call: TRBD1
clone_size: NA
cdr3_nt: TGTGCCAGCAGTACTCCCGGGACAGGGGGCGGCAATCAGCCCCAGCATTTT
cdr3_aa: CASSTPGTGGGNQPQHF

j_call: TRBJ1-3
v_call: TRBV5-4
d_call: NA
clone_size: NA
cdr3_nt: TGTGCCAGCAGCTTTTATGACAGAGCTGGAAACACCATATATTTT
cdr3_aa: CASSFYDRAGNTIYF

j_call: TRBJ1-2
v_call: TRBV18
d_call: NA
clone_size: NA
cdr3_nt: TGTGCCAGCTCACCACCGTTGGCAGCCGGGGGCTACACCTTC
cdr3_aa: CASSPPLAAGGYTF

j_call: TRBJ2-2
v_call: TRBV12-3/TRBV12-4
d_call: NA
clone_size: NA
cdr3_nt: TGTGCCAGCAGTCTGAACACCGGGGAGCTGTTTTTT
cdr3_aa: CASSLNTGELFF

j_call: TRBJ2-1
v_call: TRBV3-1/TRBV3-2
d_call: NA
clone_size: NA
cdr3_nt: TGTGCCAGCAGCCAAGACCCCCTGGGGGGTCATTGGAGCTACAATGAGCAGTTCTTC
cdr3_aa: CASSQDPLGGHWSYNEQFF

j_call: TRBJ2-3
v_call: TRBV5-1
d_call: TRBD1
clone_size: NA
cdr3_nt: TGCGCCAGCAGCGGGTGGGACAGGGGCACAGATACGCAGTATTTT
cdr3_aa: CASSGWDRGTDTQYF

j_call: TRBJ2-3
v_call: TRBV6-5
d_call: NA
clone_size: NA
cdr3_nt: TGTGCCAGCAGTTACGTGGGGAGCGGGCCAAATACGCAGTATTTT
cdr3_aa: CASSYVGSGPNTQYF

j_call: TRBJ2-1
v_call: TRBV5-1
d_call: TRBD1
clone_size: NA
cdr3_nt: TGCGCCAGCAGCCCGGGGACAGGGACCTACAATGAGCAGTTCTTC
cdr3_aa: CASSPGTGTYNEQFF

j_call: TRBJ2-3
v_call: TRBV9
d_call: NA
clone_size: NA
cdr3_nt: TGTGCCAGCAGCGCAGGGGGTGTCGGGGGAACGGATACGCAGTATTTT
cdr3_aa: CASSAGGVGGTDTQYF

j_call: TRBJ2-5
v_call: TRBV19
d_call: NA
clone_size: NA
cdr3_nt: TGTGCCAGTAGTCCGACAGGGAGGAAGGAGACCCAGTACTTC
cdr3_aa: CASSPTGRKETQYF

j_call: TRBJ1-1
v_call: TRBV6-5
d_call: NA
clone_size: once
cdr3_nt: TGTGCCAGCAGTTGGAGACAGGACCCTGAAGCTTTCTTT
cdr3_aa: CASSWRQDPEAFF

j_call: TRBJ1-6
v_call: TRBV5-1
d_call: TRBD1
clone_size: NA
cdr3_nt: TGCGCCAGCAGCTTGGGACAGGGGGCGAGTTCACCCCTCCACTTT
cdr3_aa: CASSLGQGASSPLHF

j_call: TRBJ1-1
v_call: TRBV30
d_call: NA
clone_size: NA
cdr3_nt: TGTGCCTGGAGTTGGGGAGTGAACACTGAAGCTTTCTTT
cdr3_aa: CAWSWGVNTEAFF

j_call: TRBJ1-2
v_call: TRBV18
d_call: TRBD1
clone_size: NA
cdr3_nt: TGTGCCAGCTCACCTGGGACAGACAGCTATGGCTACACCTTC
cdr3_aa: CASSPGTDSYGYTF

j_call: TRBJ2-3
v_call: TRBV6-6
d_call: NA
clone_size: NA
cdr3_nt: TGTGCCACCGGAGCGGAACACACAGATACGCAGTATTTT
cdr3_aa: CATGAEHTDTQYF

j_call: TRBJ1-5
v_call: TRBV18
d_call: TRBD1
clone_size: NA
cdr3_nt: TGTGCCAGCTCACCACTTCCCGGACAGGGTGGACAGCCCCAGCATTTT
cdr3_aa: CASSPLPGQGGQPQHF

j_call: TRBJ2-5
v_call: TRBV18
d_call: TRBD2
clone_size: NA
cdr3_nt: TGTGCCAGCTCACCAGGGACTAGCGGGAGCGGGGAAGAGACCCAGTACTTC
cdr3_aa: CASSPGTSGSGEETQYF

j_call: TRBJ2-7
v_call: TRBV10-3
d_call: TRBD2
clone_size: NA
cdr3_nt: TGTGCCATCAGTCCGGGGGGGACTAGTGCCTACGAGCAGTACTTC
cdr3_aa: CAISPGGTSAYEQYF

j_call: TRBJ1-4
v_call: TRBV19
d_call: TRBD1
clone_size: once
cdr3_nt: TGTGCCAGTCTACCGACAGGGGGCAGGGGAAAACTGTTTTTT
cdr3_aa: CASLPTGGRGKLFF

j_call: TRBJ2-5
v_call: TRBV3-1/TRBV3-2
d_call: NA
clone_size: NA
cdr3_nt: TGTGCCAGCAGCCCAGGGACTGCCTGGGGGTCCCAGTACTTC
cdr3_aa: CASSPGTAWGSQYF

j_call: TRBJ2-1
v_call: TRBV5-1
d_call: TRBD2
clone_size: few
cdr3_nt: TGCGCCAGCAGCCCTGCGACTAGCGGGAGGGCCGAGTACAATGAGCAGTTCTTC
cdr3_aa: CASSPATSGRAEYNEQFF

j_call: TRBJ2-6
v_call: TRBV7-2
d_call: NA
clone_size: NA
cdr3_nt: TGTGCCAGCAGCTTAGGGGGCCAGGGGGCCAACGTCCTGACTTTC
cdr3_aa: CASSLGGQGANVLTF

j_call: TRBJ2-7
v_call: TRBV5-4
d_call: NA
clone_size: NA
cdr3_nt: TGTGCCAGCAGCTTGGGGGCCTCCCTGTGGTACTTC
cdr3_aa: CASSLGASLWYF

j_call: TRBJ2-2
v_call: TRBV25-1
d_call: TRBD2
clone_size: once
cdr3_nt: TGTGCCAGCAGTGACCAGGGACTAATCACCGGGGAGCTGTTTTTT
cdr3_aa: CASSDQGLITGELFF

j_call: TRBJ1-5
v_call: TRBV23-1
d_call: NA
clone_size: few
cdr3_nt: TGCGCCAGCAGTCACCCCAGGGTCCATAGCAATCAGCCCCAGCATTTT
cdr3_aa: CASSHPRVHSNQPQHF

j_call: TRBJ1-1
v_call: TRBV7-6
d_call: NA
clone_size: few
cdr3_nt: TGTGCCAGCAGCCCTGGTGGGGGCTCCATGAACACTGAAGCTTTCTTT
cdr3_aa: CASSPGGGSMNTEAFF

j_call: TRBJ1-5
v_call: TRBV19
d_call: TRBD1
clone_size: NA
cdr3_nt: TGTGCCAGTAGTATAGATCCTGGGACAGGGACATCTTATAGCAATCAGCCCCAGCATTTT
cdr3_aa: CASSIDPGTGTSYSNQPQHF

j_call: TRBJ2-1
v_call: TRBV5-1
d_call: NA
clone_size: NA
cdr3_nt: TGCGCCAGCAGCTTGGCCGGGGGGCCTAGCGGTGGCAATGAGCAGTTCTTC
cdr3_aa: CASSLAGGPSGGNEQFF

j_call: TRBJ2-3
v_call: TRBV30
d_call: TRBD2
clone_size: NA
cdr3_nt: TGTGCCTGGAGTGCCCTAGCGGGGGGCGGAACAGATACGCAGTATTTT
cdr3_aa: CAWSALAGGGTDTQYF

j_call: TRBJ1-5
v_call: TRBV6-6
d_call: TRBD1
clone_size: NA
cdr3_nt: TGTGCCAGCAGTCCAAGACAGGGGGTACGTAGCAATCAGCCCCAGCATTTT
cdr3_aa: CASSPRQGVRSNQPQHF

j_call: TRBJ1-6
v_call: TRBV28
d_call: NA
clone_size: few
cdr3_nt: TGTGCCAGCAGCCCCGGGGGGCAGGATCTTATCTCGTATAATTCACCCCTCCACTTT
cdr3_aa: CASSPGGQDLISYNSPLHF

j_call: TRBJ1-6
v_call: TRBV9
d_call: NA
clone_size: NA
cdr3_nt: TGTGCCAGCAGCGTCGACACCTCGGCCCGCTCACCCCTCCACTTT
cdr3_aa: CASSVDTSARSPLHF

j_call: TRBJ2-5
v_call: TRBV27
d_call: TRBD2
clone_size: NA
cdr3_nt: TGTGCCAGCAGACCGCTAGCGGGAGCCAAAGAGACCCAGTACTTC
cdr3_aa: CASRPLAGAKETQYF

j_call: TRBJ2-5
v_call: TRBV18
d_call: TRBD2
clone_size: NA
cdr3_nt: TGTGCCAGCTCAGAAGTAGCGGGAGGGAACCAAGAGACCCAGTACTTC
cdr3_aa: CASSEVAGGNQETQYF

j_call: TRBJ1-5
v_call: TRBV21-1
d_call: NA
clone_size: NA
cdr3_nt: TGTGCCAGCAGCAAAGGGGACAGGGGTCAGCCCCAGCATTTT
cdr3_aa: CASSKGDRGQPQHF

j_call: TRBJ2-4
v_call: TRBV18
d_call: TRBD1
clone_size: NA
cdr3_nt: TGTGCCAGCTCACCCGGACAGGGGGGCGGCATTCAGTACTTC
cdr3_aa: CASSPGQGGGIQYF

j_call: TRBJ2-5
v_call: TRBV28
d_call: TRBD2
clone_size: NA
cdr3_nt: TGTGCCAGCAGTTTGGCTAGCGGGGACCAAGAGACCCAGTACTTC
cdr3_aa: CASSLASGDQETQYF

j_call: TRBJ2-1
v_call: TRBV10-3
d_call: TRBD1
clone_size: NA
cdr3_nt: TGTGCCATCAGCTTATCTCCGGGACAGGGGAGCAATGAGCAGTTCTTC
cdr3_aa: CAISLSPGQGSNEQFF

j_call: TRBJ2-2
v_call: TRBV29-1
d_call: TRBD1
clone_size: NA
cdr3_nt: TGCAGCGTTGAAAGGCGGCGGACAGGGGGTTCCGGGGAGCTGTTTTTT
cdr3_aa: CSVERRRTGGSGELFF

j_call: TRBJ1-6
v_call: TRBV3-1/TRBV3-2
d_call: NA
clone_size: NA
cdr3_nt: TGTGCCAGCAGCCAAGATGAGGGTTGGTCACCCCTCCACTTT
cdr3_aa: CASSQDEGWSPLHF

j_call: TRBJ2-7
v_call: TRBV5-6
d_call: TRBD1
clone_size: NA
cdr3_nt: TGTGCCAGCAGCTGGGGGACAGGGTCAACCTACGAGCAGTACTTC
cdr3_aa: CASSWGTGSTYEQYF

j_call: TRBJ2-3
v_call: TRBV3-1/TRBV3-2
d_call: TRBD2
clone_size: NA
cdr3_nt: TGTGCGTCTAGCGGGGGGGCGATAGATACGCAGTATTTT
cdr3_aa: CASSGGAIDTQYF

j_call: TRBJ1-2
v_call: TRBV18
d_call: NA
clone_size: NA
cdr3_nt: TGTGCCAGCTCACGGACACAGGGAGAGGATGGCTACACCTTC
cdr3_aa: CASSRTQGEDGYTF

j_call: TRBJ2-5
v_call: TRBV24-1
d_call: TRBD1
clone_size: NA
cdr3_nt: TGTGCCACCAGTGACCTAGGGACAGGGACCGATGGGGAGACCCAGTACTTC
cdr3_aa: CATSDLGTGTDGETQYF